A selection of T cell receptor beta chains follows, all from one sample in a study of T cell responses to AZD1222 COVID-19 vaccine. The data were produced by immunoSEQ multiplex PCR, yet TCRdb's version contains in-frame clones alone and is incomplete. Seen here are 150,000 to 200,000 clones, over 85% observed once, and the top ten hold about 3.9%. The sequencing here drew on peripheral blood, taken on day 0 of AZD1222 vaccination. Source of these receptors: an adult in good health. Both conserved end residues are part of each CDR3. Each record gives: CDR3 length, V gene, D gene, clone size, J gene, CDR3 protein, CDR3 DNA. A D gene is named only where the DNA matches it firmly. Part of the rows lack a size; the others show once, few, many or a class for expanded clones.

CDR3 length: 15; V gene: TRBV29-1; D gene: -; clone size: -; J gene: TRBJ2-1; CDR3 protein: CSVEDGTRKGNEQFF; CDR3 DNA: TGCAGCGTTGAGGACGGGACCCGAAAAGGGAATGAGCAGTTCTTC
CDR3 length: 15; V gene: TRBV19; D gene: -; clone size: -; J gene: TRBJ2-7; CDR3 protein: CASSYSGTSNYEQYF; CDR3 DNA: TGTGCCAGCTCGTACAGCGGGACAAGTAACTACGAGCAGTACTTC
CDR3 length: 15; V gene: TRBV7-6; D gene: -; clone size: -; J gene: TRBJ1-2; CDR3 protein: CASSPGDGRMGGYTF; CDR3 DNA: TGTGCCAGCAGCCCCGGGGATGGCAGGATGGGTGGCTACACCTTC
CDR3 length: 14; V gene: TRBV10-3; D gene: -; clone size: -; J gene: TRBJ2-7; CDR3 protein: CASRGGDISYEQYF; CDR3 DNA: TGTGCCTCGAGGGGGGGCGACATCAGCTACGAGCAGTACTTC
CDR3 length: 14; V gene: TRBV2; D gene: -; clone size: -; J gene: TRBJ1-6; CDR3 protein: CAIQQGNGYSPLHF; CDR3 DNA: TGTGCCATTCAGCAGGGAAACGGGTATTCACCCCTCCACTTT
CDR3 length: 19; V gene: TRBV29-1; D gene: -; clone size: -; J gene: TRBJ2-1; CDR3 protein: CSVEGTRNSAVSSYNEQFF; CDR3 DNA: TGCAGCGTTGAAGGGACGCGGAATAGCGCGGTGAGCTCCTACAATGAGCAGTTCTTC
CDR3 length: 12; V gene: TRBV29-1; D gene: -; clone size: once; J gene: TRBJ1-2; CDR3 protein: CSIGSSNYGYTF; CDR3 DNA: TGCAGCATAGGGAGTTCTAACTATGGCTACACCTTC
CDR3 length: 13; V gene: TRBV6-4; D gene: -; clone size: once; J gene: TRBJ1-2; CDR3 protein: CASSPGTWYGYTF; CDR3 DNA: TGTGCCAGCAGTCCCGGGACGTGGTATGGCTACACCTTC
CDR3 length: 14; V gene: TRBV5-1; D gene: -; clone size: -; J gene: TRBJ1-2; CDR3 protein: CASSSQTVNYGYTF; CDR3 DNA: TGCGCCAGCAGCTCCCAAACAGTTAACTATGGCTACACCTTC
CDR3 length: 14; V gene: TRBV5-1; D gene: -; clone size: -; J gene: TRBJ1-1; CDR3 protein: CASSLDQGGTEAFF; CDR3 DNA: TGCGCCAGCAGCTTGGACCAGGGAGGAACTGAAGCTTTCTTT
CDR3 length: 14; V gene: TRBV18; D gene: -; clone size: -; J gene: TRBJ1-5; CDR3 protein: CASSPAARNQPQHF; CDR3 DNA: TGTGCCAGCTCACCTGCAGCGAGAAATCAGCCCCAGCATTTT